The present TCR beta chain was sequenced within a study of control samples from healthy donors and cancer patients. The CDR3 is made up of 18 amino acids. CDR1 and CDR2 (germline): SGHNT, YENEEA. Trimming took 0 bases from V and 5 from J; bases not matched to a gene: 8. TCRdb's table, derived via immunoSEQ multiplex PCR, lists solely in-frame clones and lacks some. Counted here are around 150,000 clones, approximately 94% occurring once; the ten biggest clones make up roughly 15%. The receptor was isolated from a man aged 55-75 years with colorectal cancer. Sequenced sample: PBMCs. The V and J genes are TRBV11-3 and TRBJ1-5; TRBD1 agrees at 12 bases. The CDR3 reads CASSLDGTGGAEHQPQHF. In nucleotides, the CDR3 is TGTGCCAGCAGCTTAGATGGGACAGGGGGCGCGGAACATCAGCCCCAGCATTTT.